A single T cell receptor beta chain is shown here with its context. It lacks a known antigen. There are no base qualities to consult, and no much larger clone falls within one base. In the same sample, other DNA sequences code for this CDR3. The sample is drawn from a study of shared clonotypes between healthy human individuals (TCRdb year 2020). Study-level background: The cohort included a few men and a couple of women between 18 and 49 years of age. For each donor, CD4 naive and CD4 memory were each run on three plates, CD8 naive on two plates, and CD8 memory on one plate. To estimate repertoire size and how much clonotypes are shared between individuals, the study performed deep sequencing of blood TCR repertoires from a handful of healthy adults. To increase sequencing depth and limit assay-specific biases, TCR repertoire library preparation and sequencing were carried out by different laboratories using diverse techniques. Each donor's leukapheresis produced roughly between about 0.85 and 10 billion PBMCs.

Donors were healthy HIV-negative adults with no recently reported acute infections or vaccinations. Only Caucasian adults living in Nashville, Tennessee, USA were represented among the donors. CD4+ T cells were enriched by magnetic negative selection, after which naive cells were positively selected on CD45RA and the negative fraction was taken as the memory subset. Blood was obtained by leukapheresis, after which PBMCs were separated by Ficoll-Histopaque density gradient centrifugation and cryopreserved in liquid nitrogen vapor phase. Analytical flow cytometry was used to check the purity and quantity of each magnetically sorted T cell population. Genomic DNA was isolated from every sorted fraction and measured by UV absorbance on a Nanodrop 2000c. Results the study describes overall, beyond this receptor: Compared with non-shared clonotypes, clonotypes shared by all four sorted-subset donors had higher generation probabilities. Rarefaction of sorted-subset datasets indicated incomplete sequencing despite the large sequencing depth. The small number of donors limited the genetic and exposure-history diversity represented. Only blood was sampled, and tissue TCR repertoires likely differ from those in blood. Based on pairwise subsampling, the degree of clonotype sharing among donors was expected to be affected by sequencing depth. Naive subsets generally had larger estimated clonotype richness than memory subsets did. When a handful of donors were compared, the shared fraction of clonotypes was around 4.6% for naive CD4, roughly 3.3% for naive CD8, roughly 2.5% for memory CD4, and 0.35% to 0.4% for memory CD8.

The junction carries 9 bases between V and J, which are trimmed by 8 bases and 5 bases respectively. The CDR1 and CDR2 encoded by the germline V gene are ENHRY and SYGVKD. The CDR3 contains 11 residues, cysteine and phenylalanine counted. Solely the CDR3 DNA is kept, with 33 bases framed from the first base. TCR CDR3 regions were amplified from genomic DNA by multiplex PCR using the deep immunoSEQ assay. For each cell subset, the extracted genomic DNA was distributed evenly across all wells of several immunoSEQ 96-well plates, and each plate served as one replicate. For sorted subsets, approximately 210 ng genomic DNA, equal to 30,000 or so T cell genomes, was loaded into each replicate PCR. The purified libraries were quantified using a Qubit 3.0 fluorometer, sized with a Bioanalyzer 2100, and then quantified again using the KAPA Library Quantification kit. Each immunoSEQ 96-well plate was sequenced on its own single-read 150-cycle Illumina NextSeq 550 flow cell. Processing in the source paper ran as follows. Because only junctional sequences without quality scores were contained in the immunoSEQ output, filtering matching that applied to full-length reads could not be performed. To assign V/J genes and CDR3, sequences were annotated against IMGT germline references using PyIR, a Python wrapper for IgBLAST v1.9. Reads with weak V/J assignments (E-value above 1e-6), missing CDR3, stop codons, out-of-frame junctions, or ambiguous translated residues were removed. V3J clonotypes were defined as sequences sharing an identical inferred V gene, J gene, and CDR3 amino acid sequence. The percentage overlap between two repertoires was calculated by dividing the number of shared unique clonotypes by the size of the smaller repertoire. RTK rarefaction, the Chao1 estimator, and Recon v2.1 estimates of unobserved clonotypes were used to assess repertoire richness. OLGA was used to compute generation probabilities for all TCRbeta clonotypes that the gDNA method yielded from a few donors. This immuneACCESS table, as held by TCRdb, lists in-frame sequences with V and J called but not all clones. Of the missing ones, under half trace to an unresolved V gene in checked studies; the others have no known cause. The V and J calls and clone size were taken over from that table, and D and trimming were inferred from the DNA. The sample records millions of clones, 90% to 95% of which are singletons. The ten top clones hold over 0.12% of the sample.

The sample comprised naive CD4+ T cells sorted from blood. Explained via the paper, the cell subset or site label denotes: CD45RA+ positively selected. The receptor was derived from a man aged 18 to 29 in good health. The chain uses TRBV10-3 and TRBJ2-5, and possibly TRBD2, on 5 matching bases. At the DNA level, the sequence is TGTGCCATCTCCGGGGAGGAGACCCAGTACTTC. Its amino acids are CAISGEETQYF.